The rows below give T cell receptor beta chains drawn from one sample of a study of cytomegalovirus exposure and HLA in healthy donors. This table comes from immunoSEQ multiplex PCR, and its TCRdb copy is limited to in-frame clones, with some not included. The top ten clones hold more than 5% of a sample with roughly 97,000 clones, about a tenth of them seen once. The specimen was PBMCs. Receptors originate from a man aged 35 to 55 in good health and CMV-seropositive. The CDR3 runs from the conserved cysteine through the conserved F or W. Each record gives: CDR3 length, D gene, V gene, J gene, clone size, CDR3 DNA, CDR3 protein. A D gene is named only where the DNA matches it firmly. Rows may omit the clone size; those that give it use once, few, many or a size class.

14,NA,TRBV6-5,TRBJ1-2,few,TGTGCCAGCACTAACGACAGGAGAAATTCTGGCTACACCTTC,CASTNDRRNSGYTF
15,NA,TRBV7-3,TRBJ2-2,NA,TGTGCCAGCAGCTTAGGGGGGACAGCCGTCGGGGAGCTGTTTTTT,CASSLGGTAVGELFF
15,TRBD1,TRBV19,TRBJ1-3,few,TGTGCCAGTACCCAAAGCTGGACAGGTGGAAACACCATATATTTT,CASTQSWTGGNTIYF
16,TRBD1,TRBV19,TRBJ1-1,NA,TGTGCCAGTAAAAACCCTCCGGGACAGGGTAGGACTGAAGCTTTCTTT,CASKNPPGQGRTEAFF
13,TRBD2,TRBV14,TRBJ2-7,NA,TGTGCCAGCAGCCCTAGCGGAATCTACGAGCAGTACTTC,CASSPSGIYEQYF
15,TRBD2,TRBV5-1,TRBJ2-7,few,TGCGCCAGCAGCCCCGGACTAGCGGGGTCCTACGAGCAGTACTTC,CASSPGLAGSYEQYF
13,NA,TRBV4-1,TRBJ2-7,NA,TGCGCCAGCAGCCCGGGTCTCCCTTACGAGCAGTACTTC,CASSPGLPYEQYF
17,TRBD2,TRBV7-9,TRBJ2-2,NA,TGTGCCAGCAGCTTAGATGAACTAGCGGGGTACACCGGGGAGCTGTTTTTT,CASSLDELAGYTGELFF
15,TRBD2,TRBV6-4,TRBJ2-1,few,TGTGCCAGCAGTGCCGGGACTAGCGGGAACAATGAGCAGTTCTTC,CASSAGTSGNNEQFF
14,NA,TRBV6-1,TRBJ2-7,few,TGTGCCAGCATTCAGAGCGGGTCCTCCTACGAGCAGTACTTC,CASIQSGSSYEQYF
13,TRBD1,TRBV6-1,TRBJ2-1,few,TGTGCCAGCACGAGACAGGGCTACAATGAGCAGTTCTTC,CASTRQGYNEQFF
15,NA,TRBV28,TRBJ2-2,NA,TGTGCCAGCAGTTTATCTATAAGCCACACCGGGGAGCTGTTTTTT,CASSLSISHTGELFF
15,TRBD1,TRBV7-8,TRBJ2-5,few,TGTGCCAGCAGCTCAGGGGGAGCGTACCAAGAGACCCAGTACTTC,CASSSGGAYQETQYF
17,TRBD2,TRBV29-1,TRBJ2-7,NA,TGCAGCGTTACCGGGACTAGCGGGAGCCTCAGCTCCTACGAGCAGTACTTC,CSVTGTSGSLSSYEQYF
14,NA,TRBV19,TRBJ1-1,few,TGTGCCAGTAGTGGGTCGTGGCAGGGCACTGAAGCTTTCTTT,CASSGSWQGTEAFF
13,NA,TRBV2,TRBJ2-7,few,TGTGCCTCTACAGTCCTAAGCTCCTACGAGCAGTACTTC,CASTVLSSYEQYF
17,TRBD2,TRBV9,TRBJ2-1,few,TGTGCCAGCAGCCCCGAAGGGAGGGCGGCAGTTGGCAATGAGCAGTTCTTC,CASSPEGRAAVGNEQFF
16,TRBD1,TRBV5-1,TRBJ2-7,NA,TGCGCCAGCAGCCCCAACCCGGGCCAGGGGGCTTACGAGCAGTACTTC,CASSPNPGQGAYEQYF
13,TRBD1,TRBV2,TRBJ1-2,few,TGTGCCAGCAGTGGTTACAGGGGGAACGGCTACACCTTC,CASSGYRGNGYTF
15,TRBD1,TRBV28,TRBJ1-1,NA,TGTGCCAGCAGTTTATGGGGACAGTCGAACACTGAAGCTTTCTTT,CASSLWGQSNTEAFF
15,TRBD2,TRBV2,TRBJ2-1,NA,TGTGCCAGCAGGCGGGAGGGGATCTCCTACAATGAGCAGTTCTTC,CASRREGISYNEQFF
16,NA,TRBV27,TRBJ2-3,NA,TGTGCCAGCAGTTTGACAATGGCGGGCGATACAGATACGCAGTATTTT,CASSLTMAGDTDTQYF
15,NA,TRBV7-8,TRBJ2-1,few,TGTGCCAGCATCCTCTCCCGGGACTGGTTCAATGAGCAGTTCTTC,CASILSRDWFNEQFF
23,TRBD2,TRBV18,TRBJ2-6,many,TGTGCCAGCTCACCGAAGTCGGGACTAGCGGGACTTATAATTTCCTCTGGGGCCAACGTCCTGACTTTC,CASSPKSGLAGLIISSGANVLTF
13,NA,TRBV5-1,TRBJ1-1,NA,TGCGCCAGCAGCCTGACAGGCAACACTGAAGCTTTCTTT,CASSLTGNTEAFF
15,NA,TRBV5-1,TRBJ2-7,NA,TGCGCCAGCAGTCAATTCAGCCAGGGTACCTACGAGCAGTACTTC,CASSQFSQGTYEQYF
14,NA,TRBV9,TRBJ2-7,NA,TGTGCCAGCAGTCCCACGGACAGCTATTACGAGCAGTACTTC,CASSPTDSYYEQYF
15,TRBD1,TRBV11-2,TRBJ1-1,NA,TGTGCCAGCAGCACTTACAGGGGGGGGAACACTGAAGCTTTCTTT,CASSTYRGGNTEAFF
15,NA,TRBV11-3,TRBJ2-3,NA,TGTGCCAGCAGCCTATCGGGGGGCACGGGAGATACGCAGTATTTT,CASSLSGGTGDTQYF
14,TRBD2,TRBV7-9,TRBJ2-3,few,TGTGCCAGCAGCTTAGGGGGAGGGCTGGATACGCAGTATTTT,CASSLGGGLDTQYF
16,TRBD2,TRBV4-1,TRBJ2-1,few,TGCGCCAGCAGCCAAGTGCTAGCGGGATTTAGCAATGAGCAGTTCTTC,CASSQVLAGFSNEQFF
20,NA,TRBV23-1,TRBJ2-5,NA,TGCGCCAGCGCGTCCCTTCCACAGGACACCCCCGAGGCTAGGGAAGAGACCCAGTACTTC,CASASLPQDTPEAREETQYF
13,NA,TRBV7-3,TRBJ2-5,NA,TGTGCCAGCAGCTTAACGGGAGAAGAGACCCAGTACTTC,CASSLTGEETQYF
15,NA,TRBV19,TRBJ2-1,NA,TGTGCCAGTAGTATCGAGCGGGCGGTCTTTGATGAGCAGTTCTTC,CASSIERAVFDEQFF
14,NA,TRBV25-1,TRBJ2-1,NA,TGTGCCAGCAGTGATGGGCCATCCTACAATGAGCAGTTCTTC,CASSDGPSYNEQFF
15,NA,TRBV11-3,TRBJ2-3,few,TGTGCCAGCAGCTTCGCTAGCGCTAGCACAGATACGCAGTATTTT,CASSFASASTDTQYF
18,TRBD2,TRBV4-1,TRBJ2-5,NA,TGCGCCAGCAGCCAAGATTTGGGACTAGCGGGACTCCAGGAGACCCAGTACTTC,CASSQDLGLAGLQETQYF
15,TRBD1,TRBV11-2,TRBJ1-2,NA,TGTGCCAGCAGTTCACTGACAGGGGGCGCAGGAGGCTACACCTTC,CASSSLTGGAGGYTF
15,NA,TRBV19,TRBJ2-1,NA,TGTGCCAGTAGCGAGGACTGGCTTCTTGACAATGAGCAGTTCTTC,CASSEDWLLDNEQFF
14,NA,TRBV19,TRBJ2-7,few,TGTGCCAGTAAGAATCGGGACTCACCCTACGAGCAGTACTTC,CASKNRDSPYEQYF
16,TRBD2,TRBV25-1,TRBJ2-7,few,TGTGCCAGCAGTGAATGGCAAGCGGGAGTAAATTACGAGCAGTACTTC,CASSEWQAGVNYEQYF
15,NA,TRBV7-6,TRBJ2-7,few,TGTGCCAGCAGCTTTGCGACAGAAACAGCCTACGAGCAGTACTTC,CASSFATETAYEQYF
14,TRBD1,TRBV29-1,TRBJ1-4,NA,TGCAGCGTTGGGACAGGGGTTAGTAATGAAAAACTGTTTTTT,CSVGTGVSNEKLFF
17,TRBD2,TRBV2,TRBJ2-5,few,TGTGCCAGCAGTGAAGGGACTAGCGGGAGGGGGGCGGAGACCCAGTACTTC,CASSEGTSGRGAETQYF
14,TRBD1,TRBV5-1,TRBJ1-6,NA,TGCGCCAGCAGCCTACCGGGACAGGGGGCACCCCTCCACTTT,CASSLPGQGAPLHF
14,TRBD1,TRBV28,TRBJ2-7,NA,TGTGCCAGCAGTTTATGGGCAGGGACAGGAGCAGAGTACTTC,CASSLWAGTGAEYF
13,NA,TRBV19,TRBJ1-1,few,TGTGCCAGTAGCACCGGGGGGAGCACTGAAGCTTTCTTT,CASSTGGSTEAFF
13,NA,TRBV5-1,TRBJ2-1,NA,TGCGCCAGCAGCTTGTCGGGGGAGAATGAGCAGTTCTTC,CASSLSGENEQFF
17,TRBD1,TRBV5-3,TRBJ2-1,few,TGTGCCAGAAGCCCGGGACAGGTCCAGGGAGGTATGTGGGAGCAGTTCTTC,CARSPGQVQGGMWEQFF
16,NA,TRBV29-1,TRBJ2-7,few,TGCAGCGTTGAAGATAGTCAACAGGGACCTTTCTACGAGCAGTACTTC,CSVEDSQQGPFYEQYF
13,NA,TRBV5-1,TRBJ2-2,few,TGCGCCAGCAGCTTACAGGGCGACGGGGAGCTGTTTTTT,CASSLQGDGELFF
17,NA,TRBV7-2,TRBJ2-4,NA,TGTGCCAGCAGCTTATCCCGGGACTCCCCCGGAAGGAACATTCAGTACTTC,CASSLSRDSPGRNIQYF
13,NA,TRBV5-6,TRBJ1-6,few,TGTGCCAGAAGCCAGAGGGGGAATTCACCCCTCCACTTT,CARSQRGNSPLHF
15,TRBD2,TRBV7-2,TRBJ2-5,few,TGTGCCAGCAGCTTCGGGACTAGCGGGGGAGAGACCCAGTACTTC,CASSFGTSGGETQYF
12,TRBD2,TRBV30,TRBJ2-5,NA,TGTGCCTTAGCGGGAGGTCCAGAGACCCAGTACTTC,CALAGGPETQYF
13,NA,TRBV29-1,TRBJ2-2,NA,TGCAGCGTTGAACCTAGCCACCCCGGGGAGCTGTTTTTT,CSVEPSHPGELFF
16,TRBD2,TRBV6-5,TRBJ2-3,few,TGTGCCAGCAGTTACTTTAGCGGGACTAGCACAGATACGCAGTATTTT,CASSYFSGTSTDTQYF
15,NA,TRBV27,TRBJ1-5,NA,TGTGCCAGCAGTTTATCGAAGACAGTGAATCAGCCCCAGCATTTT,CASSLSKTVNQPQHF
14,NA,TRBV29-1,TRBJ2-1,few,TGCAGCGTTGTCGAGGCCCTCTCCTACAATGAGCAGTTCTTC,CSVVEALSYNEQFF
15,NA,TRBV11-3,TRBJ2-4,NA,TGTGCCAGCAGCTTAAATGGGAGGTGGGGAGACATTCAGTACTTC,CASSLNGRWGDIQYF